The 25 T cell receptor beta chains below all came from one sample that was sequenced in a study of T cells in Graves' hyperthyroidism and ophthalmopathy. TCR beta CDR3 regions were amplified from RNA transcripts. TCR CDR3 underwent first-round RT-PCR with the HTBI primer set. Each CDR3 protein is one row after TCRdb ran MiXCR on the multiplex PCR reads. Of about 600,000 distinct CDR3 sequences in the sample, around 14% are singletons; the top ten hold less than 9%. The sample was blood. The source is a woman between 18 and 29 years old with Graves' ophthalmopathy.

This clonotype has just a few counts. The rearrangement links TRBV5-1 to TRBJ2-1, with 11 bases matching TRBD2. Germline V gene sequence: CDR1 SGHRS, CDR2 YFSETQ. J lost 8 bases, V lost 5 bases, and 9 bases had no gene match. The CDR3 consists of 15 residues. DNA for the CDR3: TGCGCCAGCAGAGACCCTAGCGGGAGGTTGGATGAGCAGTTCTTC. This sequence encodes CASRDPSGRLDEQFF.

Worth noting for this clonotype: Here the CDR3 omits its conserved ending phenylalanine or tryptophan, so a read error is the likely source. The gene calls are TRBV11-2 and TRBJ2-6; D gene ambiguous. Between the trimmed V and J ends, which lost 8 bases and 0 bases, there was a span of 11 bases. Germline V lookup: CDR1 SGHAT, CDR2 FQNNGV. This CDR3 comprises 15 residues. The CDR3 DNA sequence: TGTGCCAGCTACCCTTTCCTCTCTGGGGCCAACGTCCTGACTTCC. Its translation: CASYPFLSGANVLTS.

This clonotype was counted between two and nine times. This rearrangement joins TRBV19 to TRBJ2-7, with 10 nucleotides matching TRBD2. This CDR3 spans 16 amino acids. After removal of 4 bases from V and 0 bases from J, the junction contained 6 bases not matched to a gene. CDR1 is LNHDA, CDR2 SQIVND, per germline (reference sequence). The chain's CDR3 is CASSTRLAGGSYEQYF. The CDR3 coding sequence is TGTGCCAGTAGTACAAGACTAGCGGGCGGCTCCTACGAGCAGTACTTC. Looking up the rest from reference TRBV19 and TRBJ2-7 gives the full variable domain: DGGITQSPKYLFRKEGQNVTLSCEQNLNHDAMYWYRQDPGQGLRLIYYSQIVNDFQKGDIAEGYSVSREKKESFPLTVTSAQKNPTAFYLCASSTRLAGGSYEQYFGPGTRLTVT.

The chain couples TRBV6-1 to TRBJ2-3; 9 bases are shared with TRBD1. The CDR3 sequence is 17 residues long. Unmatched junction bases numbered 10, after V lost 6 bases and J lost 0 bases. Germline CDR1 is MNHNS and CDR2 is SASEGT. In DNA form, the CDR3 reads TGTGCCAGCAGCCCGACAGGGGGGCGGAAAAGCACAGATACGCAGTATTTT. Translation: CASSPTGGRKSTDTQYF.

The table lists this clonotype with a count of one. This rearrangement joins TRBV7-9 to TRBJ2-2; D is unclear. The germline CDR1 and CDR2 sequences are SEHNR and FQNEAQ (reference sequence). V lost 1 base and J 8 bases, leaving 14 bases between the germline ends. The CDR3 covers 15 residues. CDR3 amino acids: CASSLVAARPGELFF. CDR3 sequence (DNA): TGTGCCAGCAGCTTAGTGGCTGCACGTCCGGGGGAGCTGTTTTTT.

This clonotype appeared many times. V and J are TRBV10-3 and TRBJ1-2, with TRBD1 matching over 11 bases. CDR1 is ENHRY, CDR2 SYGVKD, per germline. The CDR3 contains 14 residues. J was trimmed by 5 bases and V by 7 bases; bases with no gene match: 6. This chain's CDR3 is CAINPGTGGYGYTF. The CDR3 coding sequence is TGTGCCATCAATCCTGGGACAGGGGGATATGGCTACACCTTC.

The CDR3 nucleotides are TGTGCCAGCAGACAAAAGGGCCTCAGGGGCTATGGCTACACCTTC. Translated: CASRQKGLRGYGYTF. This chain joins TRBV2 and TRBJ1-2; tentative D call: TRBD1 (6 bases). V shed 6 bases and J shed 4 bases, with 18 bases lying between them. The CDR3 is 15 residues long. Germline CDR1 reads SNHLY; CDR2 reads FYNNEI.

Worth noting for this clonotype: The junction and the germline gene differ at one end; a read error may be behind it. This chain connects TRBV7-9 to TRBJ2-1; TRBD2 aligns across 13 bases. Germline V gene sequence: CDR1 SEHNR, CDR2 FQNEAQ (reference sequence). The CDR3 is 15 residues long. The CDR3 DNA is TGTGCCTGCAGCTCAACTAGCGGGAGGGACGCCGAGCAGTTCTTC. The encoded protein is CACSSTSGRDAEQFF.

Many counts were recorded for this clonotype. The genes are TRBV7-2 and TRBJ2-1, with 7 bases lining up with TRBD2. CDR3 length equals 14 residues. Germline CDR1 is SGHTA and CDR2 is FQGNSA. Trimming removed 7 bases from V and 4 bases from J; junction bases left unmatched: 7. The CDR3 protein is CASTPGLQYNEQFF. CDR3 nucleotides: TGTGCCAGCACCCCGGGACTACAGTACAATGAGCAGTTCTTC.

V gene TRBV30 combines with J gene TRBJ2-2, with D possibly called TRBD1 or TRBD2 (5 bases each). CDR3 length: 15 amino acids. Germline V CDR1 and CDR2: GTSNPN, SVGIG (reference sequence). Trimming took off 7 bases at V and 7 bases at J, with 22 bases between the two ends. The CDR3 sequence is CALMVGTTWDGELFF. CDR3 sequence (DNA): TGTGCCTTAATGGTAGGGACGACGTGGGACGGGGAGCTGTTTTTT.

This clonotype was counted only a few times. Compared with germline, one end of the junction differs, possibly owing to a read error. This chain connects TRBV24-1 to TRBJ2-1, with 14 bases lining up with TRBD2. This CDR3 comprises 21 residues. Per the germline V gene, CDR1 is KGHDR and CDR2 is SFDVKD. The DNA for the CDR3 is TGTGCCACCAGTGATTGGCCGGGACTAGCGGGAGTAAGGAGTCCGAACAATGAGCAGTCCTTC. This codes for CATSDWPGLAGVRSPNNEQSF.

Ten or more counts support this clonotype. J is TRBJ1-1 and V is TRBV12-3 or TRBV12-4; D is unclear. V lost 3 bases and J 2 bases, leaving 7 bases between the germline ends. This CDR3 comprises 13 residues. The CDR3 here is CASSFRFNTEAFF. The DNA of the CDR3 is TGTGCCAGCAGTTTTAGGTTTAACACTGAAGCTTTCTTT.

Only a few counts were recorded for this clonotype. At one boundary the junction diverges from the germline segment, which might be a read error. J is TRBJ1-1 and V is TRBV7-7; maybe TRBD1 (6 bases). Germline V gene lookup returns CDR1 SSHAT and CDR2 FNYEAQ (reference sequence). The CDR3 length is 16 residues. CDR3 sequence reads: CASSLRGGGPNTEAFF. Written as DNA, the CDR3 is TGTGCTAGCAGCTTAAGAGGGGGGGGACCGAACACTGAAGCTTTCTTT.

The chain combines TRBV30 with TRBJ1-1; D perhaps matches TRBD1 (5 bases). This CDR3 contains 12 residues. The ends were cut back, 3 bases at V and 5 bases at J, with 10 bases in the middle. Germline assignment: CDR1 GTSNPN and CDR2 SVGIG (reference sequence). In DNA form, the CDR3 reads TGTGCCTGGAGCGGGGAGGGGACTGAAGCTTTCTTT. This gives the protein CAWSGEGTEAFF. Combining the CDR3 with reference TRBV30 and TRBJ1-1 gives the whole variable domain SQTIHQWPATLVQPVGSPLSLECTVEGTSNPNLYWYRQAAGRGLQLLFYSVGIGQISSEVPQNLSASRPQDRQFILSSKKLLLSDSGFYLCAWSGEGTEAFFGQGTRLTVV.

Of note for this clonotype: A clone one base away is much larger, so this may be a read error. The J gene is TRBJ2-7, the V gene TRBV29-1; no clear D. Germline values: CDR1 SQVTM, CDR2 ANQGSEA. The CDR3 sequence is 11 residues long. The CDR3 DNA sequence: TGCAGCGTTATCCCGATTTACGAGCAGTCCTTC. Protein product: CSVIPIYEQSF.

Ten or more counts support this clonotype. The chain employs TRBV28 and TRBJ1-1; no clear D. Trimming pared 5 bases from V and 4 bases from J, leaving 17 bases between. The V gene's germline CDR1 is MDHEN and CDR2 SYDVKM. The CDR3 is made up of 15 amino acids. The CDR3, as DNA: TGTGCCAGCAGTCCCCGGGCCTACCATCCCACTGAAGCTTTCTTT. This sequence encodes CASSPRAYHPTEAFF.

This clonotype was observed a few times. V is TRBV4-1 and J is TRBJ2-1; 8 bases are a match to TRBD2. Losses at the gene ends were 1 base for V and 10 bases for J; bases not matched to a gene: 9. The CDR3 runs 15 residues. CDR1 MGHRA and CDR2 YSYEKL come from the germline V gene. For the CDR3, the DNA is TGCGCCAGCAGCCAAGGGCTAGCGGGCCGTCGGGAGCAGTTCTTC. The encoded protein is CASSQGLAGRREQFF.

This chain connects TRBV5-6 to TRBJ1-1, with unresolved D. The CDR3 is 14 residues long. The germline V and J ends were trimmed by 4 bases and 3 bases, with 13 bases remaining between them. Germline V gene data show CDR1 as SGHDT and CDR2 as YYEEEE. This chain's CDR3 is CASSPRWADTEAFF. Here the CDR3 DNA reads TGTGCCAGCAGCCCCCGTTGGGCAGACACTGAAGCTTTCTTT. The full variable domain, rest sourced from reference TRBV5-6 and TRBJ1-1, is DAGVTQSPTHLIKTRGQQVTLRCSPKSGHDTVSWYQQALGQGPQFIFQYYEEEERQRGNFPDRFSGHQFPNYSSELNVNALLLGDSALYLCASSPRWADTEAFFGQGTRLTVV.

This clonotype appeared many times. The chain combines TRBV7-3 with TRBJ2-1; 7 nucleotides agree with TRBD1. J was trimmed by 6 bases and V by 4 bases; bases with no gene match: 9. The germline V gene encodes CDR1 SGHTA and CDR2 FQGTGA. The CDR3 has 15 residues. CDR3 loop: CASSSPHSGGNEQFF. The CDR3 DNA sequence: TGTGCCAGCAGCTCTCCTCACTCAGGGGGCAATGAGCAGTTCTTC.

This clonotype appeared many times. V is TRBV7-8 and J is TRBJ1-3; D is unresolved. V was trimmed by 5 bases and J by 4 bases, leaving 12 bases between them. This CDR3 has 14 residues. The germline V gene has CDR1 SGHVS and CDR2 FQNEAQ. CDR3 residues: CASSLLGRGNTIYF. In DNA form, the CDR3 reads TGTGCCAGCAGCCTCCTCGGGCGCGGAAACACCATATATTTT.

In its sample, this clonotype was seen many times. CDR3 sequence reads: CASSSYTQGTQYF. CDR3 bases: TGTGCCAGCAGCTCTTACACTCAGGGTACGCAGTATTTT. The rearrangement uses TRBV7-2 and TRBJ2-3, with D perhaps matching TRBD1 (5 bases). The V end was cut by 4 bases, the J end by 8 bases, with 13 bases between. This CDR3 is 13 amino acids long. Germline lookup yields CDR1 SGHTA and CDR2 FQGNSA.

This clonotype has ten or more counts. The chain combines TRBV27 with TRBJ1-6; D unclear. The V gene lost 5 bases and the J gene lost 5 bases, with 7 bases spanning the gap. This CDR3 spans 13 amino acids. The germline CDR1 and CDR2 sequences are MNHEY and SMNVEV (reference sequence). CDR3 coding DNA: TGTGCCAGCAGTGCCCGGGATAATTCACCCCTCCACTTT. Encoded protein: CASSARDNSPLHF.

This clonotype was counted many times. The chain links TRBV5-1 to TRBJ1-5, with 7 bases aligning to TRBD1. Per the germline V gene, CDR1 is SGHRS and CDR2 is YFSETQ. The junction had 6 bases not matched to a gene; V was cut back by 5 bases and J by 7 bases. The CDR3 runs 13 residues. This chain's CDR3 is CASSWQGDQPQHF. CDR3 nucleotides: TGCGCCAGCAGTTGGCAGGGGGACCAGCCCCAGCATTTT.

This clonotype came up many times. The gene calls are TRBV9 and TRBJ2-1; a weak D match, TRBD1 (6 bases). From germline, CDR1 is SGDLS and CDR2 YYNGEE. The CDR3 is 16 residues long. V was pared by 3 bases and J by 6 bases, with 19 bases between. Written as DNA, the CDR3 is TGTGCCAGCAGCGACGGGGACAATTCCAATTCCAATGAGCAGTTCTTC. Its translation: CASSDGDNSNSNEQFF.

This rearrangement joins TRBV2 to TRBJ2-3; possibly TRBD2 for D (5 bases). Germline V gene sequence: CDR1 SNHLY, CDR2 FYNNEI. Trimming removed 4 bases from V and 8 bases from J, with 7 bases in between. The CDR3 extends over 11 amino acids. CDR3 residues: CASSVLATQYF. CDR3 sequence (DNA): TGTGCCAGCAGTGTTCTAGCTACGCAGTATTTT.